The T cell receptor (beta chain) under discussion was sequenced for a study of early T cells in non-severe SARS-CoV-2 infection. Concerning this clonotype itself: Its antigen is not known.

Attachment of unique molecular identifiers was made to individual cDNA molecules. In TCRdb, the 5' RACE reads were re-called with MiXCR into one record per CDR3 protein. This table holds fewer than 75,000 distinct CDR3 sequences, around 21% found once. J lost 10 bases, V lost 5 bases, and 11 bases had no gene match. The CDR3 covers 15 residues. Germline V gene sequence: CDR1 MNHNS, CDR2 SASEGT. Points from the study as a whole: Using VDJdb, the matching emphasized anti-spike CD8 responses while missing private and CD4 specificities.

The sample was whole blood, taken at baseline. The sequence came from an adult who was a healthcare worker with PCR-confirmed SARS-CoV-2 infection or an uninfected control (not recorded which). The rearrangement links TRBV6-1 to TRBJ1-6; the match to TRBD1 covers 7 bases. The CDR3, as DNA: TGTGCCAGCAGTCGGCGACAGGGAGACGAATCACCCCTCCACTTT. This sequence encodes CASSRRQGDESPLHF.